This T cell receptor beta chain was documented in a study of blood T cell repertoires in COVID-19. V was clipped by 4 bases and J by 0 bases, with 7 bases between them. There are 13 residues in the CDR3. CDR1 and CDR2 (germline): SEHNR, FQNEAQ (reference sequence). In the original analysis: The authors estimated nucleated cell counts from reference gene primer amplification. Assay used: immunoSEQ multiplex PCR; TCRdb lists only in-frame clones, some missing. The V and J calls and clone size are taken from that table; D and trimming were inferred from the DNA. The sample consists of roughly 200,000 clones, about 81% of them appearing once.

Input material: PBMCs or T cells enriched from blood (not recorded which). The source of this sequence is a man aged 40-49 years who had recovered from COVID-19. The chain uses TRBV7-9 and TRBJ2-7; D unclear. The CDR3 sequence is CASSYLSSYEQYF. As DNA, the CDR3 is TGTGCCAGCAGCTACCTTAGCTCCTACGAGCAGTACTTC.